The entry below gives a single T cell receptor beta chain sequence along with its context. This sample was taken from a study of blood T cell repertoires in COVID-19. Study-wide background: Samples of COVID-19 (acute and convalescent) were obtained from the United States, Italy and Spain. From T cells, B-cell-depleted T cells, or PBMCs came the material, which was cDNA or gDNA.

This CDR3 contains 12 residues. CDR1 LNHDA and CDR2 SQIVND come from the germline V gene (reference sequence). Trimming took off 5 bases at V and 3 bases at J, with 7 bases between the two ends. Original analysis: How many nucleated cells were present was estimated from reference gene primer amplification. Data came from immunoSEQ multiplex PCR; TCRdb stores just in-frame clones and leaves some out. The V and J calls and the clone size are those of that table, but D and trimming were determined from the DNA. There are under 250,000 clones in the sample; around 85% occur only once, and just over 0.7% lies in the top ten.

Specimen: peripheral blood. The clonotype originates from a man between 40 and 49 years old with acute or convalescent COVID-19. The chain employs TRBV19 and TRBJ1-2; D uncertain. The CDR3 here is CASSPDYYGYTF. CDR3 bases: TGTGCCAGTAGTCCAGACTACTATGGCTACACCTTC.